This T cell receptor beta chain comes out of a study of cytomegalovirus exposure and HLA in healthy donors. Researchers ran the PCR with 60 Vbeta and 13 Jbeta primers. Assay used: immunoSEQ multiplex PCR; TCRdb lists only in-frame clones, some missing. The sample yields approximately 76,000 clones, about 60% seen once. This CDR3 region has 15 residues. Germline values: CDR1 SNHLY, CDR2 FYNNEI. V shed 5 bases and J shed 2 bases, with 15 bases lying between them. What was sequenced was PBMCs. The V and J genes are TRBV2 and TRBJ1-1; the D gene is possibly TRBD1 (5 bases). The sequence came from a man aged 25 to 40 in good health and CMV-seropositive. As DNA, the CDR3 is TGTGCCAGCAGTAGCTTCGGGGGGGTCAACACTGAAGCTTTCTTT. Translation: CASSSFGGVNTEAFF. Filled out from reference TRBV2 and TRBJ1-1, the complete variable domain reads EPEVTQTPSHQVTQMGQEVILRCVPISNHLYFYWYRQILGQKVEFLVSFYNNEISEKSEIFDDQFSVERPDGSNFTLKIRSTKLEDSAMYFCASSSFGGVNTEAFFGQGTRLTVV.